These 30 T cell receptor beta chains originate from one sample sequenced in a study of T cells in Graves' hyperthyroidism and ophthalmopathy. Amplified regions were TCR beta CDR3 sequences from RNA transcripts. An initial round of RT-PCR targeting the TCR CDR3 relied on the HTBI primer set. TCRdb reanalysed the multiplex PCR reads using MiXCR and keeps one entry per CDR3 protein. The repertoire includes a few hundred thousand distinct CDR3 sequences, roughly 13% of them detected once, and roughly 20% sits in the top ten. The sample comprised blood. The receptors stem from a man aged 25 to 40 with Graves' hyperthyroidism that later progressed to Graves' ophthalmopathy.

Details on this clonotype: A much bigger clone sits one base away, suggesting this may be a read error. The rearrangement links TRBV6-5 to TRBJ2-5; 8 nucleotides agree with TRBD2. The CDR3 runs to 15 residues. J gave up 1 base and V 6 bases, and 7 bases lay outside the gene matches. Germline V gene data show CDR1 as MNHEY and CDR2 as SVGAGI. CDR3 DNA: TGTGCCAGCAGCTTAGCGGGGCTAGGCCAAGAGACCCAGTACTTC. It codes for CASSLAGLGQETQYF.

CDR3 nucleotide sequence: TGCAGTGCCCGGAGGGCGGGGGGCCGGGCCGAGCAGTACTTC. It is translated as CSARRAGGRAEQYF. The chain is built from TRBV20-1 and TRBJ2-7; 8 bases are a match to TRBD2. Germline CDR1 reads DFQATT; CDR2 reads SNEGSKA (reference sequence). After removal of 6 bases from V and 6 bases from J, the junction contained 13 bases not matched to a gene. This CDR3 is built from 14 residues.

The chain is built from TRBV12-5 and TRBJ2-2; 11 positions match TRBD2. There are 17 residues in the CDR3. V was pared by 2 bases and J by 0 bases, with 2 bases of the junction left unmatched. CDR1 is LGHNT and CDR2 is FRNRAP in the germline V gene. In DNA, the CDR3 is TGTGCTAGTGGTTTGCTAGCGGGGGGAACGAACACCGGGGAGCTGTTTTTT. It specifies CASGLLAGGTNTGELFF.

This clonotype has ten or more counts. In DNA, the CDR3 is TGTGCCAGCAGCCCCCGTGTCTCCTACAATGAGCAGTTCTTC. It encodes CASSPRVSYNEQFF. This chain joins TRBV11-2 and TRBJ2-1; D uncertain. The CDR3 spans 14 residues. Germline CDR1 is SGHAT and CDR2 is FQNNGV. V dropped 5 bases and J dropped 0 bases, with 8 bases sitting between them.

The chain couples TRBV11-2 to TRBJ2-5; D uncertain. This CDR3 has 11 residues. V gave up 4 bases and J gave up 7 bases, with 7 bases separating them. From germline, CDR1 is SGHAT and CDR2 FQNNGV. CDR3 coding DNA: TGTGCCAGCAGCTCCCCCACGACCCAGTACTTC. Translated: CASSSPTTQYF.

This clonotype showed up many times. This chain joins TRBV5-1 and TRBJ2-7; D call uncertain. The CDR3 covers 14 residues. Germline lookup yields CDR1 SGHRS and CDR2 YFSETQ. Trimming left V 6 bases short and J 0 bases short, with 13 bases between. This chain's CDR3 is CASTLNTPSYEQYF. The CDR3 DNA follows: TGCGCCAGCACGTTAAACACCCCCTCCTACGAGCAGTACTTC.

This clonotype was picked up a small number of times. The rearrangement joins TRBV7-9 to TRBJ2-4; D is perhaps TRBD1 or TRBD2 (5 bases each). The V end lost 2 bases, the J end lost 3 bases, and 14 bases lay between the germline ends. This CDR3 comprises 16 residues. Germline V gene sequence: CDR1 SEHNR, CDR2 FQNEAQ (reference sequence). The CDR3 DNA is TGTGCCAGCAGCTTAATCCGGGGCCCCTACAAAAACATTCAGTACTTC. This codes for CASSLIRGPYKNIQYF.

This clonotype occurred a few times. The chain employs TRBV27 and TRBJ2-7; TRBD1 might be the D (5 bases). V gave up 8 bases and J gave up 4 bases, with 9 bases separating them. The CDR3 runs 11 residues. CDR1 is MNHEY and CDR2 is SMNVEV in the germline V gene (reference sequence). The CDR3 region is CASGPGYEQYF. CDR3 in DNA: TGTGCCAGCGGCCCAGGGTACGAGCAGTACTTC.

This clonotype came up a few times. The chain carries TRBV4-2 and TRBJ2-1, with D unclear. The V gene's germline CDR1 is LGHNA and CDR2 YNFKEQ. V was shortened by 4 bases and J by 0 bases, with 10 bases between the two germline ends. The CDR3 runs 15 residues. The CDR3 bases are TGTGCCAGCAGCCTGCCTCGGGCCTCCTACAATGAGCAGTTCTTC. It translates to CASSLPRASYNEQFF.

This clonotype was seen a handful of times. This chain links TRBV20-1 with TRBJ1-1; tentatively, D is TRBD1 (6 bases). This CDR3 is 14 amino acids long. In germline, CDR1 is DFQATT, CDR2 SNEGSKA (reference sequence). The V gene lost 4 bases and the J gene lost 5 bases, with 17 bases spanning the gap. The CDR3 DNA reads TGCAGTGCTACCCGAGGGGGGGGAGGAACTGAAGCTTTCTTT. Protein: CSATRGGGGTEAFF.

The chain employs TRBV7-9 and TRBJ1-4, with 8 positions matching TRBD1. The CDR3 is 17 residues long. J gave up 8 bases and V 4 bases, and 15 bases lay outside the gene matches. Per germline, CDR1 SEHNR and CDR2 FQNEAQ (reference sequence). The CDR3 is CASSSLQVRGRREKLFF. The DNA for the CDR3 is TGTGCCAGCAGCTCCCTGCAAGTCAGGGGGCGCAGGGAAAAACTGTTTTTT.

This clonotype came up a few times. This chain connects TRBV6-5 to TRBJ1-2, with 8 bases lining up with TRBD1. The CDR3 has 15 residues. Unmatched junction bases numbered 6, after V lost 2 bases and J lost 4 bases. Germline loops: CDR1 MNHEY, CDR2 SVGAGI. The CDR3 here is CASSYTRQGSYGYTF. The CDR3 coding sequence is TGTGCCAGCAGTTACACCCGACAGGGGAGCTATGGCTACACCTTC.

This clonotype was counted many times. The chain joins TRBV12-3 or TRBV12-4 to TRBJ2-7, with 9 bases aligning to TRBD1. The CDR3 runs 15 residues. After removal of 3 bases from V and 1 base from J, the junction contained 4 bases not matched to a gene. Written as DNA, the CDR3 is TGTGCCAGCAGTTTCAACAGGGGGCCTTCCTACGAGCAGTACTTC. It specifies CASSFNRGPSYEQYF.

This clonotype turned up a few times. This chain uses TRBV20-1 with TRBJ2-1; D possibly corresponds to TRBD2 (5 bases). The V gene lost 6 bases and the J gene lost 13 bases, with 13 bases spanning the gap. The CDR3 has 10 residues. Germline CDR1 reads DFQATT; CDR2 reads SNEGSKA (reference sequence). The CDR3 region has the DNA TGCAGTGCGCGAGGCGGGCCACAGTTCTTC. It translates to CSARGGPQFF.

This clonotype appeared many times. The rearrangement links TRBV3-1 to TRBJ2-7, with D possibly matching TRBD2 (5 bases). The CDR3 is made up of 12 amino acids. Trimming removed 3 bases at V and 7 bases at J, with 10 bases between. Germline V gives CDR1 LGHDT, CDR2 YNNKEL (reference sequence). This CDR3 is CASSQPRGEQYF. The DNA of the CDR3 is TGTGCCAGCAGCCAGCCCAGAGGGGAGCAGTACTTC.

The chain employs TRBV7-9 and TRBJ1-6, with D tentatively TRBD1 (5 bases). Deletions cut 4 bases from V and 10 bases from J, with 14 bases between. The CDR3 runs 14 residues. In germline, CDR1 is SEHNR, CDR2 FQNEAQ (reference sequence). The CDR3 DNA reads TGTGCCAGCAGCTCCGCCGTCGGGGGGTCACCCCTCCACTTT. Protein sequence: CASSSAVGGSPLHF.

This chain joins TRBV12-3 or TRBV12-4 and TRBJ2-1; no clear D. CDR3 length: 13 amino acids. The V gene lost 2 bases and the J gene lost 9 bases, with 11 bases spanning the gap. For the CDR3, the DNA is TGTGCCAGCAGTTTACTCCAGAGAGCTGAGCAGTTCTTC. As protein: CASSLLQRAEQFF.

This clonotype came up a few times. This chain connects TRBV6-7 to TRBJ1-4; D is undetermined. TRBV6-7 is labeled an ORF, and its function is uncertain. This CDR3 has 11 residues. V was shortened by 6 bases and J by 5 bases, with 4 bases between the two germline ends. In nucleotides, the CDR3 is TGTGCCAGCAGGACCAATGAAAAACTGTTTTTT. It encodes CASRTNEKLFF.

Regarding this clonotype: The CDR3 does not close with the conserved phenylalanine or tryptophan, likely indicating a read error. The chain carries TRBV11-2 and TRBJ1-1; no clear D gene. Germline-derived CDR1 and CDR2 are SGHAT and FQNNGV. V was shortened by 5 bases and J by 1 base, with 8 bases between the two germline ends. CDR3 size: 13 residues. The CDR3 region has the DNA TGTGCCAGCAGCCTTAGGCAGAACACTGAAGCTTTCCTT. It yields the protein CASSLRQNTEAFL.

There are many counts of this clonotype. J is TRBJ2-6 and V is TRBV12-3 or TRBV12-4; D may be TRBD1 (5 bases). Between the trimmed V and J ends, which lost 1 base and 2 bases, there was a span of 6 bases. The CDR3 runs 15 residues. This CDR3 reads CASSLEGTGANVLTF. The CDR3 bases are TGTGCCAGCAGTTTAGAGGGGACTGGGGCCAACGTCCTGACTTTC.

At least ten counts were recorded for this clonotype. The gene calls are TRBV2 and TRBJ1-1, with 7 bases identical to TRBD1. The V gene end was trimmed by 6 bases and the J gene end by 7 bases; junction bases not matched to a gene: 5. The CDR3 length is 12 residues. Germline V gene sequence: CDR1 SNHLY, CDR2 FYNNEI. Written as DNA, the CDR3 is TGTGCCAGCAGACCCGGGACAGATGAAGCTTTCTTT. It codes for CASRPGTDEAFF.

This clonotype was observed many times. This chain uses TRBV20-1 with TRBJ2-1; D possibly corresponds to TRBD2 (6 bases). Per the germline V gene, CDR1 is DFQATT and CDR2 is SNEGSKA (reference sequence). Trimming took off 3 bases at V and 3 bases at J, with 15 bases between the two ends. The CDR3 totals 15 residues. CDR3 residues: CSASGGPRLYNEQFF. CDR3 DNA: TGCAGTGCTAGTGGAGGGCCTAGACTCTACAATGAGCAGTTCTTC.

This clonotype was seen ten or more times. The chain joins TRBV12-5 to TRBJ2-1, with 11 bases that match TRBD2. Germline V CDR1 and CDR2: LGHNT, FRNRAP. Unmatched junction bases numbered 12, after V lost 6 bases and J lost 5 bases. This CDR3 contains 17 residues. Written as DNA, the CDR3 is TGTGCTAGTGGACCCGGGCGGGGGACTAGCGGTGACAATGAGCAGTTCTTC. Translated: CASGPGRGTSGDNEQFF.

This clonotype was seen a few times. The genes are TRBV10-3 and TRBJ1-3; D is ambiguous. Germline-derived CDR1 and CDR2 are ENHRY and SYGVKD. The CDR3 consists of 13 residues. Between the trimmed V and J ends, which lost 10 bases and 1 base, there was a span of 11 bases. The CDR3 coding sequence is TGTGCCACCAAGGACGGTTCTGGAAACACCATATATTTT. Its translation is CATKDGSGNTIYF.

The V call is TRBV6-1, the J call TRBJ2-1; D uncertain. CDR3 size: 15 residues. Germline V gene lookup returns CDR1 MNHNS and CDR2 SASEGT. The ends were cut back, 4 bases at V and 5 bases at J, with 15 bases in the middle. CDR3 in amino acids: CASSAASPPHNEQFF. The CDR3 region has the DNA TGTGCCAGCAGTGCGGCTAGTCCCCCCCACAATGAGCAGTTCTTC.

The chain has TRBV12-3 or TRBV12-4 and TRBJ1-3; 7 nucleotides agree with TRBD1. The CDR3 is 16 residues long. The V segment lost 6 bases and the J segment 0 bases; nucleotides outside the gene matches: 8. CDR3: CASRLRGGSSGNTIYF. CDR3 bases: TGTGCCAGCAGGCTTCGAGGGGGCAGCTCTGGAAACACCATATATTTT.

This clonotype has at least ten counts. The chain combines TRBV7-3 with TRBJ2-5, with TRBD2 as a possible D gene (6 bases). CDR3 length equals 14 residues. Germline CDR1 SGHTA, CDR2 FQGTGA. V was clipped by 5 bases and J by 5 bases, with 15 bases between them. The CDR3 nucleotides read TGTGCCAGCAGCCCGGGACCTGGGGGGGAGACCCAGTACTTC. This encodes CASSPGPGGETQYF.

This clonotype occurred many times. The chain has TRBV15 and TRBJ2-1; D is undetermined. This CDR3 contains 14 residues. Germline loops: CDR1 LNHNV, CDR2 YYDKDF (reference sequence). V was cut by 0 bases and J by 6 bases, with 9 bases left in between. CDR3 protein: CATSRDKDRNEQFF. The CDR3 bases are TGTGCCACCAGCAGAGACAAGGACCGCAATGAGCAGTTCTTC.

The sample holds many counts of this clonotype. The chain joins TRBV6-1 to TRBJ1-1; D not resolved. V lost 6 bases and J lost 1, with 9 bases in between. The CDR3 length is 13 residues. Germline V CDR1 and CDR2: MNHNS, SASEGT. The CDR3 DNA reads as TGTGCCAGCAGGGAACACAGGAACACTGAAGCTTTCTTT. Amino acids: CASREHRNTEAFF.

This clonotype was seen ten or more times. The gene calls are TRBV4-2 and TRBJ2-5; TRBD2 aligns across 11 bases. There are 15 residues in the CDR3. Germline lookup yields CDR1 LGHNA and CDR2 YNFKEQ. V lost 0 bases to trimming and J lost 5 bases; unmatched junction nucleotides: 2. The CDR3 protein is CASSQDSGGAETQYF. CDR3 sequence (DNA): TGTGCCAGCAGCCAAGATAGCGGGGGGGCCGAGACCCAGTACTTC.